The 6 T cell receptor beta chains listed next were all sequenced from one sample in a study of T cell responses to AZD1222 COVID-19 vaccine. The protocol was immunoSEQ multiplex PCR, while the TCRdb copy is restricted to in-frame clones and leaves out a portion. The sample consists of 100,000 to 110,000 clones, about 86% of them appearing once. Sequenced here: peripheral blood, sampled on day 0 of AZD1222 vaccination. The source of these receptors is an adult in good health.

This clone was counted a single time. The genes are TRBV3-1 (or the pseudogene TRBV3-2) and TRBJ1-4; D gene ambiguous. Trimming shortened V by 3 bases and J by 7 bases, and 6 bases separated the two germline ends. This CDR3 has 12 amino acids. Germline CDR1 and CDR2: LGHDT and YNNKEL (reference sequence). In nucleotides, the CDR3 is TGTGCCAGCAGCCAGGGAGGTGAAAAACTGTTTTTT. Residues: CASSQGGEKLFF.

V and J are TRBV24-1 and TRBJ1-2; perhaps TRBD1 as D (6 bases). V was pared by 10 bases and J by 8 bases, with 19 bases between. This CDR3 has 13 residues. Germline V gene data show CDR1 as KGHDR and CDR2 as SFDVKD. CDR3 sequence: CATRTGSSGGYTF. CDR3 bases: TGTGCCACTCGTACAGGGTCTAGCGGGGGCTACACCTTC.

The chain recombines TRBV24-1 with TRBJ2-7; D might be TRBD2 (5 bases). CDR1 and CDR2 (germline): KGHDR, SFDVKD. The CDR3 is made up of 14 amino acids. Trimming removed 5 bases from V and 0 bases from J, with 10 bases in between. CDR3 sequence: CATSVTGSSYEQYF. CDR3 nucleotide sequence: TGTGCCACCAGTGTTACGGGGAGCTCCTACGAGCAGTACTTC.

V is TRBV7-2 and J is TRBJ1-3; a possible D gene is TRBD1 (6 bases). V dropped 10 bases and J dropped 2 bases, with 18 bases sitting between them. Germline V gene lookup returns CDR1 SGHTA and CDR2 FQGNSA. The CDR3 spans 15 residues. CDR3 loop: CATDMGGRTGNTIYF. CDR3 bases: TGTGCCACCGACATGGGGGGGCGTACTGGAAACACCATATATTTT.

The rearrangement links TRBV6-5 to TRBJ1-2; 7 bases are shared with TRBD1. CDR1 is MNHEY, CDR2 SVGAGI, per germline. The CDR3 is made up of 13 amino acids. Trimming removed 6 bases from V and 7 bases from J; junction bases left unmatched: 8. CDR3 in DNA: TGTGCCAGCAGGCTAGAGGGGGCGAGTGGCTACACCTTC. Its protein is CASRLEGASGYTF.

The rearrangement links TRBV7-9 to TRBJ2-3; 9 nucleotides line up with TRBD2. The germline V gene has CDR1 SEHNR and CDR2 FQNEAQ (reference sequence). The V and J ends lost 3 bases and 1 base, in that order; junction bases with no gene match: 14. This CDR3 is 19 amino acids long. Here the CDR3 DNA reads TGTGCCAGCAGCTTCCCTAGCGCACTGGGACTAGCCGGCACAGATACGCAGTATTTT. Translated, it gives CASSFPSALGLAGTDTQYF.